This TCR beta chain originates from a study of cytomegalovirus exposure and HLA in healthy donors. CDR1 and CDR2 from the germline V gene are SNHLY and FYNNEI. The germline V and J ends were trimmed by 6 bases and 2 bases, with 14 bases remaining between them. CDR3 length equals 14 residues. A multiplex PCR was run with 60 Vbeta primers and 13 Jbeta primers. Sequenced by immunoSEQ multiplex PCR; TCRdb stores in-frame clones only, minus some. The table lists 150,000 to 200,000 clones, 79% of them singletons. Study-wide points: The study found most TCR sequences rare, yet found some public TCRs in many donors. According to the study, 150 to 200 TCR beta chains were cytomegalovirus-associated.

Regarding this clone: The antigen remains undetermined.

J is TRBJ2-7 and V is TRBV2; D might be TRBD2 (6 bases). The origin of this receptor is a woman in her twenties or thirties in good health and CMV-seropositive. The sequencing sample was made of PBMCs. The CDR3 DNA reads as TGTGCCAGCAGGTCGGGACTTATCGCCTACGAGCAGTACTTC. It codes for CASRSGLIAYEQYF.